What follows describes a single T cell receptor beta chain. The CDR3 runs to 16 residues. Germline lookup yields CDR1 SGHRS and CDR2 YFSETQ. Trimming stripped 0 bases from V and 1 base from J, with 12 bases between. TCRdb fed the RT-PCR reads into MiXCR, producing one record per CDR3 protein. The table shows hundreds of thousands of distinct CDR3 sequences, with 16% occurring only once. This entry is derived from a study of patients and donors after allogeneic stem cell transplantation. Source material: blood, either unsorted or a sorted T cell fraction (not recorded which). This rearrangement joins TRBV5-1 to TRBJ2-3; D is possibly TRBD1 (5 bases). The clonotype was recovered from a human donor who was either an allogeneic HSCT recipient or a stem cell or donor lymphocyte infusion donor (not recorded which). It is not recorded whose cells these are; they may come from a transplant donor. The CDR3 region is CASSLGQGVGTDTQYF. The DNA of the CDR3 is TGCGCCAGCAGCTTGGGGCAGGGTGTGGGCACAGATACGCAGTATTTT. Variable domain in full (rest from reference TRBV5-1 and TRBJ2-3): KAGVTQTPRYLIKTRGQQVTLSCSPISGHRSVSWYQQTPGQGLQFLFEYFSETQRNKGNFPGRFSGRQFSNSRSEMNVSTLELGDSALYLCASSLGQGVGTDTQYFGPGTRLTVL.